The sequence of this TCR beta chain was determined in a study of human T cells and chemical hapten exposure. Findings and caveats of the study: With DPC sensitization, TCRs exceeding 1 in 1000 frequency showed no change.

Time point here: patch test 2, 6 weeks after DPC sensitization. Treatment meaning: therapeutic diphenylcyclopropenone sensitization with weekly scalp DPC. Between the trimmed V and J ends, which lost 0 bases and 2 bases, there was a span of 11 bases. This CDR3 is built from 15 residues. CDR1 is PRHDT, CDR2 FYEKMQ, per germline (reference sequence). Concerning this clonotype: What it binds is unknown.

Using its own MiXCR run on the RACE reads, TCRdb lists one record per CDR3 protein. This table holds about 96,000 distinct CDR3 sequences, roughly a tenth found once. Specimen: whole blood, collected in connection with sensitization to the hapten diphenylcyclopropenone (DPC). The gene calls are TRBV13 and TRBJ2-7, with D possibly TRBD2 on 5 matching bases. The receptor's source is a woman aged 40 to 55 with alopecia areata. Some clones in this sample may be carry-over from other donors' samples. For the CDR3, the DNA is TGTGCCAGCAGCTTAGGCGGAGGTCTTACCTACGAGCAGTACTTC. Encoded protein: CASSLGGGLTYEQYF.